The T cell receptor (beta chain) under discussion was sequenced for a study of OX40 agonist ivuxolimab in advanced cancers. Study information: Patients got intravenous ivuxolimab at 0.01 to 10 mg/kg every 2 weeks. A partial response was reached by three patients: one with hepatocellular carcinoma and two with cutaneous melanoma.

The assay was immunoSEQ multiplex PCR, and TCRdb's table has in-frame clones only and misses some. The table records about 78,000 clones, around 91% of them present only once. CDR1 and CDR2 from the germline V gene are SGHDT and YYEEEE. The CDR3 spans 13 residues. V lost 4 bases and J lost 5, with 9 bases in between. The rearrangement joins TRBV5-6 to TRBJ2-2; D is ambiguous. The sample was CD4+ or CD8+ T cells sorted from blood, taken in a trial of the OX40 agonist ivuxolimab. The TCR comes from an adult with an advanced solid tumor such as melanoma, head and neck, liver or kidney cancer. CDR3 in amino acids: CASSMRRTGELFF. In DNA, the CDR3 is TGTGCCAGCAGCATGCGACGTACCGGGGAGCTGTTTTTT.